This T cell receptor (beta chain) was retrieved from a study of PD-L1 blockade in urothelial cancer. The ends were cut back, 2 bases at V and 5 bases at J, with 15 bases in the middle. Germline-derived CDR1 and CDR2 are KGHSH and LQKENI. There are 15 residues in the CDR3. Assay: immunoSEQ multiplex PCR; the TCRdb copy retains only in-frame clones and omits some. The sample comprises about 48,000 clones, 86% of which are singletons, and roughly 10% rests with the top ten. The time point was: peripheral blood 6 weeks after treatment start. The gene calls are TRBV18 and TRBJ1-1; D may be TRBD1 (6 bases). The input for sequencing was PBMCs, taken around atezolizumab (anti-PD-L1) treatment. This receptor was obtained from a man aged 55 to 69 with urothelial cancer. The CDR3 is CASSPGEGVGTEAFF. The CDR3, as DNA: TGTGCCAGCTCACCAGGTGAGGGGGTCGGAACTGAAGCTTTCTTT.